Below, 21 T cell receptor beta chains from the same sample are listed, as sequenced in a study of blood T cell repertoires in COVID-19. Clones were read by immunoSEQ multiplex PCR, and TCRdb kept only the in-frame ones, dropping some. The sample has 55,000 to 80,000 clones; around 85% are singletons. The specimen sequenced was peripheral blood. These receptors originate from a man aged 55 to 70 with acute or convalescent COVID-19.

The chain is built from TRBV7-2 and TRBJ1-6; the D gene is possibly TRBD1 (6 bases). Between the trimmed V and J ends, which lost 5 bases and 5 bases, there was a span of 13 bases. The CDR3 has 15 residues. In germline, CDR1 is SGHTA, CDR2 FQGNSA. Here the CDR3 DNA reads TGTGCCAGCAGCCGCGCCGACAGGAATAATTCACCCCTCCACTTT. It is translated as CASSRADRNNSPLHF.

The chain is built from TRBV19 and TRBJ2-1; 10 nucleotides line up with TRBD2. The CDR3 runs to 14 residues. The germline gives CDR1 LNHDA, CDR2 SQIVND (reference sequence). V was clipped by 5 bases and J by 7 bases; unmatched bases: 5. For the CDR3, the DNA is TGTGCCAGTAGTCCTAGCGGGAGTAGGAATGAGCAGTTCTTC. It is translated as CASSPSGSRNEQFF.

The chain carries TRBV7-2 and TRBJ2-7, with 11 bases fitting TRBD2. The CDR3 is 13 residues long. Trimming took 4 bases from V and 5 from J; bases not matched to a gene: 1. Germline loops: CDR1 SGHTA, CDR2 FQGNSA. The CDR3 nucleotides are TGTGCCAGCAGCTCTAGCGGGAGGAACGAGCAGTACTTC. It is translated as CASSSSGRNEQYF.

A few counts support this clone. The V call is TRBV28, the J call TRBJ1-3; 7 nucleotides match TRBD1. CDR1 and CDR2 (germline): MDHEN, SYDVKM. There are 14 residues in the CDR3. Trimming at V came to 6 bases and at J to 2 bases, leaving 4 bases not matched to a gene. CDR3 loop: CASSLDRAGNTIYF. Written as DNA, the CDR3 is TGTGCCAGCAGCCTCGACAGGGCTGGAAACACCATATATTTT.

The table lists this clone with a count of one. CDR3 coding DNA: TGTGCCAGCAGCGCCGGGACAGGCCGAGGAGATACGCAGTATTTT. This codes for CASSAGTGRGDTQYF. The chain employs TRBV11-3 and TRBJ2-3; TRBD1 matches 8 bases. The CDR3 has 15 amino acids. Germline V gene lookup returns CDR1 SGHNT and CDR2 YENEEA. J gave up 5 bases and V 5 bases, and 9 bases lay outside the gene matches.

This sequence joins TRBV6-2 or TRBV6-3 and TRBJ2-6; 10 bases align to TRBD2. Trimming removed 6 bases from V and 4 bases from J; junction bases left unmatched: 3. The length of the CDR3 is 15 residues. The germline V gene has CDR1 MNHEY and CDR2 SVGEGT. In nucleotides, the CDR3 is TGTGCCAGCAGCCTAGCGGGAGCAGGGGCCAACGTCCTGACTTTC. Its protein is CASSLAGAGANVLTF.

The gene calls are TRBV29-1 and TRBJ1-2; D gene uncertain. The CDR3 sequence is 11 residues long. The V gene's germline CDR1 is SQVTM and CDR2 ANQGSEA. V was shortened by 5 bases and J by 4 bases, with 8 bases between the two germline ends. The CDR3 bases are TGCAGCGTTTGGGCCTTCTATGGCTACACCTTC. Translated, it gives CSVWAFYGYTF.

This rearrangement joins TRBV30 to TRBJ2-1; 9 bases line up with TRBD1. V was pared by 5 bases and J by 16 bases, with 12 bases of the junction left unmatched. From germline, CDR1 is GTSNPN and CDR2 SVGIG (reference sequence). The CDR3 extends over 12 amino acids. Written as DNA, the CDR3 is TGTGCCTGGCAATCTACCGGGACAGGGACTTTCTTC. Protein product: CAWQSTGTGTFF.

This chain connects TRBV30 to TRBJ1-6; maybe TRBD1 (5 bases). CDR3 length equals 15 residues. V gave up 2 bases and J gave up 8 bases, with 16 bases separating them. CDR1 and CDR2 from the germline V gene are GTSNPN and SVGIG (reference sequence). Written as DNA, the CDR3 is TGTGCCTGGAGTACCTGGGGCCAGTTGGATTCACCCCTCCACTTT. Its translation: CAWSTWGQLDSPLHF.

This rearrangement joins TRBV19 to TRBJ1-4; D is unclear. This CDR3 contains 12 residues. Germline V gene data show CDR1 as LNHDA and CDR2 as SQIVND (reference sequence). Trimming cost V 7 bases and J 8 bases, with 11 bases left between them. The CDR3 here is CASNSPGEKLFF. DNA of the CDR3: TGTGCCAGTAACAGCCCGGGAGAAAAACTGTTTTTT. Filled out from reference TRBV19 and TRBJ1-4, the complete variable domain reads DGGITQSPKYLFRKEGQNVTLSCEQNLNHDAMYWYRQDPGQGLRLIYYSQIVNDFQKGDIAEGYSVSREKKESFPLTVTSAQKNPTAFYLCASNSPGEKLFFGSGTQLSVL.

The chain has TRBV15 and TRBJ1-2; D gene unclear. Trimming cost V 8 bases and J 5 bases, with 12 bases left between them. The CDR3 contains 12 residues. Germline V gene sequence: CDR1 LNHNV, CDR2 YYDKDF (reference sequence). The DNA for the CDR3 is TGTGCCACCTCACTGACTGGGTATGGCTACACCTTC. This codes for CATSLTGYGYTF.

The J gene is TRBJ2-2, the V gene TRBV27, with D perhaps TRBD1 (6 bases). Trimming shortened V by 2 bases and J by 5 bases, and 9 bases separated the two germline ends. The CDR3 totals 14 residues. Germline V CDR1 and CDR2: MNHEY, SMNVEV (reference sequence). This CDR3 reads CASSLQGRTGELFF. CDR3 nucleotides: TGTGCCAGCAGTTTACAGGGGAGAACCGGGGAGCTGTTTTTT.

This sequence joins TRBV19 and TRBJ1-3, with D possibly being TRBD1 (5 bases). This CDR3 region has 14 residues. Trimming took 4 bases from V and 2 from J, leaving 9 bases between them. From germline, CDR1 is LNHDA and CDR2 SQIVND (reference sequence). In nucleotides, the CDR3 is TGTGCCAGTAGTAATCCCAGGGCTGGAAACACCATATATTTT. Amino acids: CASSNPRAGNTIYF.

The V and J genes are TRBV30 and TRBJ1-5; D gene uncertain. Germline lookup yields CDR1 GTSNPN and CDR2 SVGIG (reference sequence). This CDR3 has 15 residues. Trimming removed 2 bases at V and 0 bases at J, with 11 bases between. CDR3 sequence reads: CAWSLRRDSNQPQHF. The DNA of the CDR3 is TGTGCCTGGAGTTTGAGAAGAGATAGCAATCAGCCCCAGCATTTT.

This clone was observed a single time. For the CDR3, the DNA is TGTGCCAGCAGCCAAGATCAGGTCGGGGGAAACACTGAAGCTTTCTTT. This encodes CASSQDQVGGNTEAFF. V is TRBV3-1 (or the pseudogene TRBV3-2) and J is TRBJ1-1; tentatively, D is TRBD1 (5 bases). The CDR3 consists of 16 residues. V was shortened by 0 bases and J by 2 bases, with 13 bases between the two germline ends. Per the germline V gene, CDR1 is LGHDT and CDR2 is YNNKEL (reference sequence).

The chain uses TRBV6-6 and TRBJ1-5, with D unclear. This CDR3 has 15 residues. The germline CDR1 and CDR2 sequences are MNHNY and SVGAGI (reference sequence). The V end lost 6 bases, the J end lost 0 bases, and 12 bases lay between the germline ends. DNA for the CDR3: TGTGCCAGCAGGCCGACCAGGTATAGCAATCAGCCCCAGCATTTT. It codes for CASRPTRYSNQPQHF.

The V and J genes are TRBV5-8 and TRBJ1-2; D possibly corresponds to TRBD1 (6 bases). The CDR3 sequence is 12 residues long. CDR1 and CDR2 from the germline V gene are SGHTS and YDEGEE. Trimming took off 1 base at V and 8 bases at J, with 9 bases between the two ends. CDR3 nucleotide sequence: TGTGCCAGCAGCTTGCCAGGGGTCGGCTACACCTTC. Translated, it gives CASSLPGVGYTF.

The rearrangement links TRBV6-5 to TRBJ1-2, with D unclear. Germline values: CDR1 MNHEY, CDR2 SVGAGI. V was cut by 4 bases and J by 8 bases, with 17 bases left in between. CDR3 length: 14 amino acids. This CDR3 is CASSFTDLSGGYTF. For the CDR3, the DNA is TGTGCCAGCAGTTTTACCGACCTATCGGGAGGCTACACCTTC.

V and J are TRBV4-3 and TRBJ2-2, with TRBD1 identical over 9 bases. The CDR3 covers 15 residues. Germline CDR1 LGHNA, CDR2 YSLEER. Trimming removed 5 bases from V and 3 bases from J; junction bases left unmatched: 4. The CDR3 region is CASSYGTGYTGELFF. The DNA for the CDR3 is TGCGCCAGCAGCTACGGGACAGGGTACACCGGGGAGCTGTTTTTT.

The chain has TRBV19 and TRBJ1-6; D possibly corresponds to TRBD1 (6 bases). CDR3 length: 13 residues. The germline CDR1 and CDR2 sequences are LNHDA and SQIVND (reference sequence). Trimming cost V 5 bases and J 7 bases, with 9 bases left between them. The CDR3 sequence is CASSEGGNSPLHF. The CDR3 DNA reads as TGTGCCAGTAGTGAGGGGGGGAATTCACCCCTCCACTTT.

This chain links TRBV30 with TRBJ2-5; perhaps TRBD1 as D (5 bases). Germline V gene lookup returns CDR1 GTSNPN and CDR2 SVGIG (reference sequence). V was trimmed by 4 bases and J by 5 bases, leaving 14 bases between them. The CDR3 is 13 residues long. The CDR3 protein is CAWNPGNRETQYF. DNA of the CDR3: TGTGCCTGGAACCCAGGAAACAGGGAGACCCAGTACTTC. The whole variable domain, remainder taken from reference TRBV30 and TRBJ2-5, is SQTIHQWPATLVQPVGSPLSLECTVEGTSNPNLYWYRQAAGRGLQLLFYSVGIGQISSEVPQNLSASRPQDRQFILSSKKLLLSDSGFYLCAWNPGNRETQYFGPGTRLLVL.